This T cell receptor beta chain was observed in a study of blood T cell repertoires in COVID-19. Across the study: Whether acute or convalescent, the COVID-19 samples came from the United States, Italy and Spain.

Measured with immunoSEQ multiplex PCR; TCRdb has only the in-frame clones, and not every one. Here the sample spans some 110,000 clones, roughly 90% being singletons. V lost 4 bases to trimming and J lost 1 base, with 4 bases between them. Germline CDR1 is LGHDT and CDR2 is YNNKEL (reference sequence). The length of the CDR3 is 12 residues. This TCR was sampled from a man aged 70 or older who had recovered from COVID-19. The sequenced sample was peripheral blood. This chain links TRBV3-1 (or the pseudogene TRBV3-2) with TRBJ1-2; D uncertain. Here the CDR3 reads CASSLNNYGYTF. In nucleotides, the CDR3 is TGTGCCAGCAGCCTCAATAACTATGGCTACACCTTC.